The rows below give T cell receptor beta chains drawn from one sample of a study of blood T cell repertoires in COVID-19. The data were produced by immunoSEQ multiplex PCR, yet TCRdb's version contains in-frame clones alone and is incomplete. The sample holds 200,000 or so clones, about 80% seen once. The sample taken for sequencing was peripheral blood. The receptor set was obtained from a human donor with acute or convalescent COVID-19. The donor label of this sample is uncertain. Both conserved end residues are part of each CDR3. The D gene is left open where the match is weak. Part of the rows lack a size; the others show once, few, many or a class for expanded clones.

D: NA; size: NA; V: TRBV5-4; J: TRBJ2-5; CDR3: CASSSLTGYQETQYF; DNA: TGTGCCAGCAGCTCGTTGACAGGTTACCAAGAGACCCAGTACTTC
D: TRBD2; size: NA; V: TRBV19; J: TRBJ2-3; CDR3: CASSTGRTSGNADTQYF; DNA: TGTGCCAGTAGTACCGGAAGGACTAGCGGGAATGCAGATACGCAGTATTTT
D: TRBD2; size: NA; V: TRBV2; J: TRBJ2-5; CDR3: CASSDGSGRAKAETQYF; DNA: TGTGCCAGCAGTGATGGTAGCGGGAGGGCAAAGGCGGAGACCCAGTACTTC
D: NA; size: once; V: TRBV27; J: TRBJ1-4; CDR3: CASSFTVFNEKLFF; DNA: TGTGCCAGCAGTTTTACGGTTTTTAATGAAAAACTGTTTTTT
D: NA; size: NA; V: TRBV3-1/TRBV3-2; J: TRBJ1-2; CDR3: CASSGEGQGRYGYTF; DNA: TGTGCCAGCAGCGGGGAGGGGCAGGGACGGTATGGCTACACCTTC
D: NA; size: NA; V: TRBV7-2; J: TRBJ2-2; CDR3: CASSLAQGGELFF; DNA: TGTGCCAGCAGCTTAGCCCAGGGTGGGGAGCTGTTTTTT
D: NA; size: NA; V: TRBV10-1; J: TRBJ2-1; CDR3: CASSERGRLNEQFF; DNA: TGCGCCAGCAGTGAACGTGGGAGGCTCAATGAGCAGTTCTTC
D: NA; size: NA; V: TRBV5-1; J: TRBJ1-6; CDR3: CASSSGDRRRALHF; DNA: TGCGCCAGCTCTTCCGGGGACCGTAGGAGGGCCCTCCACTTT
D: TRBD2; size: NA; V: TRBV7-9; J: TRBJ2-7; CDR3: CASSLAGRDYEQYF; DNA: TGTGCCAGCAGCTTAGCGGGGAGGGACTACGAGCAGTACTTC
D: TRBD1; size: once; V: TRBV5-1; J: TRBJ1-6; CDR3: CASSLGDRGNNSPLHF; DNA: TGCGCCAGCAGCTTAGGGGACAGGGGTAATAATTCACCCCTCCACTTT
D: NA; size: NA; V: TRBV28; J: TRBJ2-7; CDR3: CASSLIFVGGSVGEQYF; DNA: TGTGCCAGCAGTCTCATCTTCGTTGGAGGGAGCGTGGGAGAGCAGTACTTC
D: TRBD2; size: NA; V: TRBV11-2; J: TRBJ2-3; CDR3: CASSLGRLAGDTQYF; DNA: TGTGCCAGCAGCTTAGGAAGGCTAGCGGGAGATACGCAGTATTTT
D: NA; size: NA; V: TRBV10-3; J: TRBJ1-2; CDR3: CAISESSRGIGRNYGYTF; DNA: TGTGCCATCAGTGAGTCGTCCAGGGGAATAGGACGGAACTATGGCTACACCTTC
D: NA; size: NA; V: TRBV7-8; J: TRBJ1-5; CDR3: CASSSSGGNQPQHF; DNA: TGTGCCAGCAGCTCTTCGGGGGGGAATCAGCCCCAGCATTTT
D: TRBD1; size: few; V: TRBV9; J: TRBJ2-7; CDR3: CASSRGTGSYEQYF; DNA: TGTGCCAGCAGCCGCGGGACAGGCTCCTACGAGCAGTACTTC
D: TRBD2; size: NA; V: TRBV19; J: TRBJ2-2; CDR3: CASSMYLADTGELFF; DNA: TGTGCCAGTAGTATGTACCTAGCGGACACCGGGGAGCTGTTTTTT
D: TRBD2; size: NA; V: TRBV9; J: TRBJ2-7; CDR3: CASSPPGGGPGYEQYF; DNA: TGTGCCAGCAGCCCCCCTGGCGGGGGACCAGGCTACGAGCAGTACTTC
D: TRBD1; size: NA; V: TRBV5-1; J: TRBJ1-1; CDR3: CASSSGTGGTEAFF; DNA: TGCGCCAGCAGCTCTGGGACAGGCGGAACTGAAGCTTTCTTT
D: NA; size: few; V: TRBV15; J: TRBJ2-7; CDR3: CATSIGYGDYEQYF; DNA: TGTGCCACCAGCATCGGGTATGGTGACTACGAGCAGTACTTC
D: TRBD2; size: NA; V: TRBV11-2; J: TRBJ2-2; CDR3: CASSQRTSGRSTGELFF; DNA: TGTGCCAGCAGCCAACGGACTAGCGGGAGGTCCACCGGGGAGCTGTTTTTT
D: TRBD2; size: NA; V: TRBV5-1; J: TRBJ2-7; CDR3: CASSLLAGPTYEQYF; DNA: TGCGCCAGCAGCTTACTAGCGGGCCCAACCTACGAGCAGTACTTC
D: TRBD2; size: NA; V: TRBV18; J: TRBJ2-1; CDR3: CASSRGLAGINEQFF; DNA: TGTGCCAGCTCACGTGGACTAGCGGGAATCAATGAGCAGTTCTTC
D: NA; size: NA; V: TRBV9; J: TRBJ2-1; CDR3: CASSVRESYNEQFF; DNA: TGTGCCAGCAGCGTAAGGGAGTCCTACAATGAGCAGTTCTTC
D: TRBD1; size: few; V: TRBV27; J: TRBJ1-2; CDR3: CASSTGQGASNYGYTF; DNA: TGTGCCAGCAGTACCGGACAGGGTGCTTCTAACTATGGCTACACCTTC
D: NA; size: once; V: TRBV12-3/TRBV12-4; J: TRBJ1-6; CDR3: CASRSRSPLHF; DNA: TGTGCCAGCAGGAGTCGATCACCCCTCCACTTT
D: TRBD1; size: NA; V: TRBV10-3; J: TRBJ2-5; CDR3: CAIRDRELETQYF; DNA: TGTGCCATCAGAGACAGGGAACTGGAGACCCAGTACTTC
D: TRBD2; size: NA; V: TRBV10-1; J: TRBJ2-7; CDR3: CASRGAGTGDEQYF; DNA: TGCGCCAGCAGAGGAGCGGGAACCGGAGACGAGCAGTACTTC
D: TRBD1; size: NA; V: TRBV12-3/TRBV12-4; J: TRBJ1-6; CDR3: CASSDRANSPLHF; DNA: TGTGCCAGCAGCGACAGGGCAAATTCACCCCTCCACTTT
D: NA; size: NA; V: TRBV28; J: TRBJ1-6; CDR3: CASSTRGVGDSPLHF; DNA: TGTGCCAGCAGCACGCGGGGGGTAGGGGATTCACCCCTCCACTTT
D: TRBD2; size: NA; V: TRBV5-1; J: TRBJ2-5; CDR3: CASSLGLAGKETQYF; DNA: TGCGCCAGCAGCCTGGGACTAGCGGGAAAAGAGACCCAGTACTTC
D: TRBD1; size: NA; V: TRBV6-6; J: TRBJ1-2; CDR3: CASSYSQGAAGYTF; DNA: TGTGCCAGCAGTTACTCACAGGGGGCTGCGGGCTACACCTTC
D: TRBD1; size: NA; V: TRBV18; J: TRBJ1-1; CDR3: CASSPGTARWPEAFF; DNA: TGTGCCAGCTCACCTGGGACAGCCCGATGGCCTGAAGCTTTCTTT
D: TRBD1; size: NA; V: TRBV2; J: TRBJ1-4; CDR3: CASSVGGDRGEKLFF; DNA: TGTGCCAGCAGTGTCGGGGGCGACAGGGGTGAAAAACTGTTTTTT
D: TRBD2; size: NA; V: TRBV11-2; J: TRBJ2-7; CDR3: CASSLYNAGASHEQYF; DNA: TGTGCCAGCAGCTTATATAATGCGGGAGCTTCCCACGAGCAGTACTTC
D: TRBD2; size: NA; V: TRBV7-2; J: TRBJ2-2; CDR3: CASRRGGSDTGELFF; DNA: TGTGCCAGCAGGAGGGGCGGGAGTGACACCGGGGAGCTGTTTTTT
D: NA; size: few; V: TRBV24-1; J: TRBJ2-1; CDR3: CATSDGGSIYNEQFF; DNA: TGTGCCACCAGTGATGGGGGGTCCATCTACAATGAGCAGTTCTTC
D: NA; size: NA; V: TRBV2; J: TRBJ1-1; CDR3: CASSVREGDTEAFF; DNA: TGTGCCAGCAGTGTTCGAGAGGGTGACACTGAAGCTTTCTTT